Listed below are T cell receptor beta chains from one sample, sequenced in a study of identical twins. TCRdb itself ran the 5' RACE reads through MiXCR, one entry per CDR3 protein. This sample has over 600,000 distinct CDR3 sequences, with 21% found just once. The same sample was also used in a study of T cells expressing NK-cell markers.

Sequenced material: PBMCs. These receptors all stem from a woman younger than 35 in good health. The CDR3 runs from the conserved cysteine through the conserved F or W.

j_call v_call cdr3_aa
TRBJ1-5 TRBV18 CASSPLGGLGPQHF
TRBJ2-1 TRBV9 CASSGTGGRAGNEQFF
TRBJ2-2 TRBV7-8 CASSLLARTLGTGELFF
TRBJ2-1 TRBV4-3 CASSPSALVINEQFF
TRBJ2-1 TRBV5-5 CASSSRRGHDNEQFF
TRBJ2-1 TRBV13 CASSSRDRYSQEQFF
TRBJ2-7 TRBV28 CASSHWWGQNTYEQYF
TRBJ2-7 TRBV6-1 CAGRVLILQITYEQYF
TRBJ1-2 TRBV7-9 CASTFQGPGGGGYTF
TRBJ2-1 TRBV20-1 CSARRDRGYNEQFF
TRBJ2-7 TRBV7-6 CASSPQTGGGNEQYF
TRBJ2-5 TRBV20-1 CSARDGDRHQETQYF
TRBJ2-2 TRBV20-1 CSAGRSTGELFF
TRBJ2-3 TRBV20-1 CSAREGRTASTDTQYF
TRBJ2-7 TRBV9 CASSSGGPNEQYF
TRBJ2-1 TRBV27 CASSPRGVGGYNEQFF
TRBJ2-7 TRBV6-2/TRBV6-3 CASRHLNRDGSYEQYF